This passage covers 26 T cell receptor beta chains from one sample sequenced in a study of metastatic and nonmetastatic thyroid tumors. TCRdb reanalyzed the PCR reads via MiXCR. The table has 8,000 to 10,000 clones, over 20% seen once; the top ten hold less than 20%. Each patient went into thyroid surgery without having received any treatment. Specimen: tumor tissue. The source is a female donor with papillary thyroid cancer or a benign thyroid nodule (not recorded which). Some clones in this sample may be carry-over from other donors' samples.

By sample fraction, this clone is medium-sized. This chain uses TRBV10-3 with TRBJ2-6; tentatively, D is TRBD1 (5 bases). Germline V gene lookup returns CDR1 ENHRY and CDR2 SYGVKD. CDR3 length: 16 amino acids. V lost 4 bases and J 2 bases, leaving 12 bases between the germline ends. The CDR3 loop reads CAISGETATGANVLTF. As DNA, the CDR3 is TGTGCCATCAGTGGTGAGACAGCTACTGGGGCCAACGTCCTGACTTTC.

This clone was found many times. This specimen includes other DNA sequences encoding the same CDR3. CDR3 bases: TGTGCCAGCAGCGTAGAGTGTAAGGCTTTCTTT. Residues: CASSVECKAFF. The genes are TRBV9 and TRBJ1-1; D call uncertain. The CDR3 runs to 11 residues. With 0 bases removed from V and 11 bases from J, the gap between germline ends came to 8 bases. Germline CDR1 is SGDLS and CDR2 is YYNGEE.

By sample fraction, this clone is medium-sized. V gene TRBV6-2 or TRBV6-3 combines with J gene TRBJ2-1, with 8 nucleotides matching TRBD2. Germline-derived CDR1 and CDR2 are MNHEY and SVGEGT. The CDR3 consists of 15 residues. The V and J ends lost 7 bases and 7 bases, in that order; junction bases with no gene match: 12. The CDR3 spells CASTVRGGGRNEQFF. The CDR3, as DNA: TGTGCCAGCACGGTTCGGGGGGGGGGGCGGAATGAGCAGTTCTTC.

This clone has a handful of counts. The chain links TRBV7-8 to TRBJ2-3; D gene ambiguous. The germline V gene encodes CDR1 SGHVS and CDR2 FQNEAQ. Trimming pared 4 bases from V and 4 bases from J, leaving 6 bases between. This CDR3 has 12 amino acids. CDR3 bases: TGTGCCAGCAGCTCCCCACCAGATACGCAGTATTTT. Amino acids: CASSSPPDTQYF.

This clone was counted a few times. The chain combines TRBV6-1 with TRBJ1-1; no firm D call. The CDR3 is 13 residues long. The germline V gene has CDR1 MNHNS and CDR2 SASEGT. Trimming pared 5 bases from V and 1 base from J, leaving 8 bases between. CDR3 region: CASSFLSNTEAFF. Written as DNA, the CDR3 is TGTGCCAGCAGTTTCTTGTCGAACACTGAAGCTTTCTTT.

This clone is labeled as large. The rearrangement joins TRBV2 to TRBJ2-2, with D perhaps TRBD1 (6 bases). The CDR3 extends over 15 amino acids. Between the trimmed V and J ends, which lost 4 bases and 4 bases, there was a span of 13 bases. Germline V gene sequence: CDR1 SNHLY, CDR2 FYNNEI. This CDR3 is CASSGIQGTTGELFF. CDR3 DNA sequence: TGTGCCAGCAGTGGTATACAGGGCACCACCGGGGAGCTGTTTTTT. Looking up the rest from reference TRBV2 and TRBJ2-2 gives the full variable domain: EPEVTQTPSHQVTQMGQEVILRCVPISNHLYFYWYRQILGQKVEFLVSFYNNEISEKSEIFDDQFSVERPDGSNFTLKIRSTKLEDSAMYFCASSGIQGTTGELFFGEGSRLTVL.

This clone was picked up many times. The V and J genes are TRBV20-1 and TRBJ1-4; perhaps TRBD1 as D (5 bases). The CDR3 is 12 residues long. CDR1 DFQATT and CDR2 SNEGSKA come from the germline V gene (reference sequence). V lost 6 bases to trimming and J lost 10 bases, with 15 bases between them. The CDR3 nucleotides read TGCAGTGCCAGGGCCGGGGAGAGAAAACTGTTTTTT. This encodes CSARAGERKLFF.

By frequency in the sample, this clone is medium-sized (0.01 to 0.1%). The chain is built from TRBV28 and TRBJ1-2, with 8 nucleotides matching TRBD1. The CDR3 has 14 amino acids. CDR1 and CDR2 from the germline V gene are MDHEN and SYDVKM. With V trimmed by 8 bases and J by 2 bases, 7 bases remained unmatched. The CDR3: CASSDRVRNYGYTF. CDR3 DNA: TGTGCCAGCTCGGACAGGGTCCGCAACTATGGCTACACCTTC.

By share of the sample, this clone is medium-sized. This chain links TRBV2 with TRBJ1-2, with 7 bases matching TRBD1. Germline V CDR1 and CDR2: SNHLY, FYNNEI. The junction had 2 bases not matched to a gene; V was cut back by 6 bases and J by 1 base. The CDR3 totals 13 residues. The CDR3 DNA reads TGTGCCAGCAGGACAGGGCTTAACTATGGCTACACCTTC. Translating it yields CASRTGLNYGYTF.

Sample share makes this clone medium-sized. The V call is TRBV2, the J call TRBJ2-7; 7 bases match TRBD2. With 5 bases clipped from V and 1 base from J, the junction kept 2 bases outside the gene matches. The CDR3 extends over 13 amino acids. Germline CDR1 is SNHLY and CDR2 is FYNNEI. CDR3 DNA: TGTGCCAGCAGTCCGGGACTATCCTACGAGCAGTACTTC. Protein product: CASSPGLSYEQYF.

The genes are TRBV7-6 and TRBJ1-1; unclear D gene. The germline gives CDR1 SGHVS, CDR2 FNYEAQ. With 4 bases removed from V and 5 bases from J, the gap between germline ends came to 8 bases. CDR3 length: 12 amino acids. The DNA for the CDR3 is TGTGCCAGCAGCTCAGGAAGTACTGAAGCTTTCTTT. Translating gives CASSSGSTEAFF.

This clone was seen repeatedly, ten times or more. Given a much more abundant clone one base away, this may be a read error. The chain combines TRBV20-1 with TRBJ2-7, with D tentatively TRBD1 (6 bases). The CDR3 is 13 amino acids. Trimming left V 8 bases short and J 0 bases short, with 14 bases between. The germline gives CDR1 DFQATT, CDR2 SNEGSKA (reference sequence). The CDR3 protein is CSPEKGVSYEQYF. The DNA of the CDR3 is TGCAGTCCTGAGAAGGGGGTCTCCTACGAGCAGTACTTC.

J is TRBJ2-5 and V is TRBV6-2 or TRBV6-3, with a possible D match to TRBD2 (5 bases). Trimming shortened V by 4 bases and J by 9 bases, and 18 bases separated the two germline ends. The V gene's germline CDR1 is MNHEY and CDR2 SVGEGT. This CDR3 is built from 14 residues. The CDR3 loop reads CASSWTTEGRAQYF. DNA of the CDR3: TGTGCCAGCAGTTGGACCACCGAGGGAAGGGCCCAGTACTTC.

This clone has just a few counts. The chain is built from TRBV19 and TRBJ2-1, with D hard to call. CDR1 and CDR2 from the germline V gene are LNHDA and SQIVND (reference sequence). This CDR3 has 14 residues. The V gene lost 1 base and the J gene lost 16 bases, with 20 bases spanning the gap. The CDR3: CASSIGNRSIGHFF. The CDR3 nucleotides read TGTGCCAGTAGTATAGGAAACAGATCGATTGGGCATTTCTTC. Variable domain in full (rest from reference TRBV19 and TRBJ2-1): DGGITQSPKYLFRKEGQNVTLSCEQNLNHDAMYWYRQDPGQGLRLIYYSQIVNDFQKGDIAEGYSVSREKKESFPLTVTSAQKNPTAFYLCASSIGNRSIGHFFGPGTRLTVL.

This clone was counted ten times or more. The genes are TRBV19 and TRBJ1-5; TRBD1 is a possible D gene (6 bases). V was cut by 1 base and J by 6 bases, with 13 bases left in between. Germline values: CDR1 LNHDA, CDR2 SQIVND (reference sequence). This CDR3 comprises 15 residues. This CDR3 is CASSIVTTGSQPQHF. In DNA form, the CDR3 reads TGTGCCAGTAGTATAGTCACAACAGGGTCTCAGCCCCAGCATTTT.

V usage is TRBV11-3 and J usage is TRBJ2-1; D possibly matches TRBD1 or TRBD2 (5 bases each). Germline CDR1 reads SGHNT; CDR2 reads YENEEA. V gave up 7 bases and J gave up 12 bases, with 22 bases separating them. This CDR3 comprises 14 residues. In nucleotides, the CDR3 is TGTGCCAGCACGGCCGGGGCTGCGGATAATCGGCAGTTCTTC. Translated, it gives CASTAGAADNRQFF. Variable domain in full (rest from reference TRBV11-3 and TRBJ2-1): EAGVVQSPRYKIIEKKQPVAFWCNPISGHNTLYWYLQNLGQGPELLIRYENEEAVDDSQLPKDRFSAERLKGVDSTLKIQPAELGDSAVYLCASTAGAADNRQFFGPGTRLTVL.

In its sample, this clone ranks as medium-sized (0.01 to 0.1%). The V gene is TRBV19, the J gene TRBJ1-6; unclear D gene. This CDR3 contains 13 residues. The germline gives CDR1 LNHDA, CDR2 SQIVND (reference sequence). Trimming pared 3 bases from V and 7 bases from J, leaving 7 bases between. CDR3 residues: CASSIRANSPLHF. The CDR3 DNA follows: TGTGCCAGTAGTATCCGAGCGAATTCACCCCTCCACTTT.

The chain carries TRBV2 and TRBJ2-2; a weak D match, TRBD2 (5 bases). Germline CDR1 reads SNHLY; CDR2 reads FYNNEI. This CDR3 is built from 13 residues. CDR3 DNA sequence: TGTGGGTGGAGTTACAGCGGCACCGGGGAGCTGTTTTTT. Translated: CGWSYSGTGELFF.

This clone was observed at least ten times. This specimen includes other DNA sequences encoding the same CDR3. The CDR3 DNA is TGTGCCAGCACCCGCGGGAGGTACAATGAGCAGTTCTTC. It is translated as CASTRGRYNEQFF. V and J are TRBV2 and TRBJ2-1; the match to TRBD2 covers 8 bases. The CDR3 totals 13 residues. The germline V gene has CDR1 SNHLY and CDR2 FYNNEI. V was pared by 7 bases and J by 4 bases, with 3 bases of the junction left unmatched.

The chain links TRBV6-2 or TRBV6-3 to TRBJ2-7; TRBD1 aligns across 9 bases. This CDR3 has 13 residues. After removal of 4 bases from V and 6 bases from J, the junction contained 4 bases not matched to a gene. CDR1 is MNHEY and CDR2 is SVGEGT in the germline V gene. The CDR3 bases are TGTGCCAGCAGTTTTGGGACAGGGTCCGAGCAGTACTTC. Encoded protein: CASSFGTGSEQYF.

V is TRBV20-1 and J is TRBJ1-1; TRBD1 aligns across 7 bases. V shed 5 bases and J 4 bases; nucleotides not matched to a gene: 4. Per germline, CDR1 DFQATT and CDR2 SNEGSKA (reference sequence). This CDR3 contains 12 residues. The CDR3 loop is CSASDRITEAFF. As DNA, the CDR3 is TGCAGTGCTTCGGACAGGATCACTGAAGCTTTCTTT.

This clone was detected only a few times. The rearrangement links TRBV2 to TRBJ2-3; D could derive from TRBD1 or TRBD2 (6 bases each). CDR3 length equals 14 residues. Germline lookup yields CDR1 SNHLY and CDR2 FYNNEI. V lost 0 bases and J lost 4, with 8 bases in between. The CDR3 is CASSEAEGADTQYF. As DNA, the CDR3 is TGTGCCAGCAGTGAAGCGGAGGGGGCAGATACGCAGTATTTT.

The rearrangement joins TRBV20-1 to TRBJ2-2, with TRBD2 matching 14 bases. There are 17 residues in the CDR3. Unmatched junction bases numbered 6, after V lost 0 bases and J lost 6 bases. CDR1 and CDR2 from the germline V gene are DFQATT and SNEGSKA (reference sequence). The CDR3 DNA is TGCAGTGCTAGAGATCCGACTAGCGGGAGGGCCCCCGGGGAGCTGTTTTTT. It is translated as CSARDPTSGRAPGELFF.

This clone is labeled medium-sized. The genes are TRBV12-5 and TRBJ2-1, with D perhaps TRBD2 (5 bases). V lost 7 bases to trimming and J lost 0 bases, with 16 bases between them. Looked up from germline, CDR1 is LGHNT and CDR2 is FRNRAP. The CDR3 is 16 residues long. This CDR3 reads CASAPARGSSYNEQFF. The CDR3 coding sequence is TGTGCTAGTGCCCCAGCCCGGGGTAGCTCCTACAATGAGCAGTTCTTC.

In its sample, this clone ranks as large. This chain links TRBV11-2 with TRBJ2-3, with D maybe TRBD1 (6 bases). This CDR3 is built from 15 residues. Germline loops: CDR1 SGHAT, CDR2 FQNNGV. The germline V and J ends were trimmed by 1 base and 1 base, with 9 bases remaining between them. CDR3 sequence reads: CASSLVGTRTDTQYF. The CDR3 DNA reads as TGTGCCAGCAGCTTAGTGGGGACACGCACAGATACGCAGTATTTT.

The gene calls are TRBV11-2 and TRBJ1-2, with no clear D. There are 14 residues in the CDR3. With 0 bases removed from V and 1 base from J, the gap between germline ends came to 6 bases. The germline V gene has CDR1 SGHAT and CDR2 FQNNGV. CDR3 sequence reads: CASSLDGVNYGYTF. In DNA form, the CDR3 reads TGTGCCAGCAGCTTAGACGGGGTTAACTATGGCTACACCTTC.